This TCR beta chain was identified in a study of blood T cell repertoires in COVID-19. Background on the study: The study drew acute and convalescent COVID-19 samples from the United States, Italy and Spain. The cDNA or gDNA used as material had been derived from T cells, B-cell-depleted T cells, or PBMCs.

In this sample, this clone turned up once. Methods used by the authors: Reference gene primer amplification gave estimated nucleated cell counts. Produced via immunoSEQ multiplex PCR; TCRdb's table is partial and in-frame only. V and J calls and clone size come straight from that table; D and trimming were deduced from the DNA. The sample contains some 97,000 clones, roughly nine tenths of which appear only once. Trimming took off 0 bases at V and 7 bases at J, with 15 bases between the two ends. The CDR3 sequence is 15 residues long. In germline, CDR1 is ENHRY, CDR2 SYGVKD. V usage is TRBV10-3 and J usage is TRBJ1-1, with D perhaps TRBD1 (6 bases). The receptor comes from a man in his sixties with acute or convalescent COVID-19. Sequencing was performed on peripheral blood. CDR3 sequence (DNA): TGTGCCATCAGTGAGTCTAGAAGAGACAGGAATGAAGCTTTCTTT. It translates to CAISESRRDRNEAFF.